This record covers a single T cell receptor (beta chain). Its antigen remains unidentified. The time point was: persistent/refractory GD, antithyroid drugs over 5 years with positive TRAb. After RNA was extracted from PBMCs, the TCR library was made from it. The peripheral blood volume drawn was approximately 9.5 milliliters, and it was collected into EDTA tubes. TCR beta libraries were built with iRepertoire HTBI primers and Arm-PCR of CDR3 regions. TCRdb itself ran the multiplex PCR reads through MiXCR, one entry per CDR3 protein. Altogether some 340,000 distinct CDR3 sequences are present, roughly 24% being singletons, with the ten largest covering around 30%. These data are taken from a study of regulatory T cells in long-lasting Graves disease. Findings and limits, study-wide: Between persistent patients, more than 2,500 public clonotypes were shared, exceeding the 800 to 1,000 shared between new patients.

This clonotype was sampled from a woman aged 40 to 50 with Graves disease. Material: peripheral blood mononuclear cells (PBMCs), obtained when the disease was refractory, from a patient treated with antithyroid drugs.

In DNA, the CDR3 is TGTGCCAGCAGTTGGTCAGGGAACACTGAAGCTTTCTTT. Translating it yields CASSWSGNTEAFF. This chain joins TRBV3-1 and TRBJ1-1, with no clear D. The CDR3 totals 13 residues. V shed 6 bases and J shed 1 base, with 9 bases lying between them. CDR1 is LGHDT, CDR2 YNNKEL, per germline (reference sequence).